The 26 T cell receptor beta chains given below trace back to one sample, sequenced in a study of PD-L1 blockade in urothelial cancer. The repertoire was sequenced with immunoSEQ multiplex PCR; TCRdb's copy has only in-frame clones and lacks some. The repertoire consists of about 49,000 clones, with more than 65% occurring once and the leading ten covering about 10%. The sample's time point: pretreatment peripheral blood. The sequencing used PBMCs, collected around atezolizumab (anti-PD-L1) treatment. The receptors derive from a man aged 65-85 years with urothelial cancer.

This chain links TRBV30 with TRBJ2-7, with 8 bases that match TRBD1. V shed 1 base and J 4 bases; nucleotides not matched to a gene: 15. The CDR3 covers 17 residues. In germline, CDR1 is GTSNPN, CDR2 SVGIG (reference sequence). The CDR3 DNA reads TGTGCCTGGAGTGCTACGGGACAGGCAGCGGGTCGATACGAGCAGTACTTC. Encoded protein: CAWSATGQAAGRYEQYF.

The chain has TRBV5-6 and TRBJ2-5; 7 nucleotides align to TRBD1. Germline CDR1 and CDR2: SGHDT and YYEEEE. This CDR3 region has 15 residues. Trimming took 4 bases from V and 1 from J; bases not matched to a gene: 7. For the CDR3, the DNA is TGTGCCAGCAGCCATGGATGGGACAGCCAAGAGACCCAGTACTTC. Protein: CASSHGWDSQETQYF.

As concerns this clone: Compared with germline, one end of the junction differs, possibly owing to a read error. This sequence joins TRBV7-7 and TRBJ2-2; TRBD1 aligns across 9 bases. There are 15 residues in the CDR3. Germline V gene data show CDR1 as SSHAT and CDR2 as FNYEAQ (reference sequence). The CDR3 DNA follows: TGTGCTAGCAGCTTAGCTACAGGGGGCATCGGGGAGCTGTTTTTT. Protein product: CASSLATGGIGELFF.

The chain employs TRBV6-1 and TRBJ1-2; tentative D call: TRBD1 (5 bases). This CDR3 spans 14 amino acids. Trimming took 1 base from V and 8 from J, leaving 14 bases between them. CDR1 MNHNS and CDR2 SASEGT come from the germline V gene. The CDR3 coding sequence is TGTGCCAGCAGTGAAGGGAGGGGCCGTCGGGGCTACACCTTC. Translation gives CASSEGRGRRGYTF.

CDR3 DNA sequence: TGTGCCAGCAGTGAACCCCCCGACAATTGTGGCTACACCTTC. Translated: CASSEPPDNCGYTF. The V gene is TRBV6-4, the J gene TRBJ1-2; no clear D gene. CDR1 is MRHNA, CDR2 SNTAGT, per germline. The CDR3 has 14 amino acids. V shed 3 bases and J shed 7 bases, with 15 bases lying between them.

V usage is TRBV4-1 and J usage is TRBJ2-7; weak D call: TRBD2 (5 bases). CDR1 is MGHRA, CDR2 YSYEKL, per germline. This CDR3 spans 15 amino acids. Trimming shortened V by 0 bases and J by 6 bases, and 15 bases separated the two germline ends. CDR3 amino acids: CASSQDILSGIEQYF. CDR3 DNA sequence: TGCGCCAGCAGCCAAGATATCCTTTCGGGGATCGAGCAGTACTTC.

The CDR3 DNA reads as TGCGCCAGCAGCCCCAGGACTAGCGGGAGAATAGATACGCAGTATTTT. Its protein product is CASSPRTSGRIDTQYF. The J gene is TRBJ2-3, the V gene TRBV4-1, with 13 bases lining up with TRBD2. The CDR3 covers 16 residues. Trimming took 4 bases from V and 5 from J; bases not matched to a gene: 6. Germline CDR1 is MGHRA and CDR2 is YSYEKL.

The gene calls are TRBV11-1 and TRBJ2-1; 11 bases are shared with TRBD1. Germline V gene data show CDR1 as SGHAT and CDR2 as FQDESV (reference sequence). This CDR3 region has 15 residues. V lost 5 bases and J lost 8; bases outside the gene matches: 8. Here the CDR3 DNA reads TGTGCCAGCAGCCCGGGACAGGGGGTTTTGGATGAGCAGTTCTTC. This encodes CASSPGQGVLDEQFF.

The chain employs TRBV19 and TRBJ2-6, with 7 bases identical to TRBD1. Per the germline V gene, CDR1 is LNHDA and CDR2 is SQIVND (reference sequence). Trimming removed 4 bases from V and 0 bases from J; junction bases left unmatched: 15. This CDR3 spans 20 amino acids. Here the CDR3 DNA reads TGTGCCAGTAGTAAATACAACCGGGACAGCGGTCTCTCTGGGGCCAACGTCCTGACTTTC. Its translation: CASSKYNRDSGLSGANVLTF. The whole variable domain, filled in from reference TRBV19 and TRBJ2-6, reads DGGITQSPKYLFRKEGQNVTLSCEQNLNHDAMYWYRQDPGQGLRLIYYSQIVNDFQKGDIAEGYSVSREKKESFPLTVTSAQKNPTAFYLCASSKYNRDSGLSGANVLTFGAGSRLTVL.

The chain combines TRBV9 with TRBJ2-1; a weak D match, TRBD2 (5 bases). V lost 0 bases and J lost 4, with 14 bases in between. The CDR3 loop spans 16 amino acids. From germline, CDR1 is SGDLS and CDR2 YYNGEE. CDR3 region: CASSVEGGRDYNEQFF. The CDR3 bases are TGTGCCAGCAGCGTAGAGGGTGGGAGAGATTACAATGAGCAGTTCTTC. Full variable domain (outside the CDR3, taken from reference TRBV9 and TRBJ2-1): DSGVTQTPKHLITATGQRVTLRCSPRSGDLSVYWYQQSLDQGLQFLIQYYNGEERAKGNILERFSAQQFPDLHSELNLSSLELGDSALYFCASSVEGGRDYNEQFFGPGTRLTVL.

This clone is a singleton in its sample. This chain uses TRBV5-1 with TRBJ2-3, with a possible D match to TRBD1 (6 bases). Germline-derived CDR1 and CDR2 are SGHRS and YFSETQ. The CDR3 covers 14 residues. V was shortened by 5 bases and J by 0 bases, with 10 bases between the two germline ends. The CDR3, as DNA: TGCGCCAGCAGGTTACAGGGTAGCACAGATACGCAGTATTTT. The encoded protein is CASRLQGSTDTQYF. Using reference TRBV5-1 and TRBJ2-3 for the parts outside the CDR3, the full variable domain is KAGVTQTPRYLIKTRGQQVTLSCSPISGHRSVSWYQQTPGQGLQFLFEYFSETQRNKGNFPGRFSGRQFSNSRSEMNVSTLELGDSALYLCASRLQGSTDTQYFGPGTRLTVL.

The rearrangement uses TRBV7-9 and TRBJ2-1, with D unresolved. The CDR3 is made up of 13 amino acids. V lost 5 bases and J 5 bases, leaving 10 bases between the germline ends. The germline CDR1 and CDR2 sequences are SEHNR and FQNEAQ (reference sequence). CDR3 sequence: CASSPPRNNEQFF. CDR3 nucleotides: TGTGCCAGCAGCCCACCCAGGAACAATGAGCAGTTCTTC.

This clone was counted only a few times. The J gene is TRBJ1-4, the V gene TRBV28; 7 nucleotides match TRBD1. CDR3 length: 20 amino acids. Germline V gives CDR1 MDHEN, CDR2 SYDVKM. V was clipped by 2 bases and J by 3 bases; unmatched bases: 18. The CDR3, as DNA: TGTGCCAGCAGTTTAAGTGATGGTTACAGGGGCCGTTGGGCTAATGAAAAACTGTTTTTT. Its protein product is CASSLSDGYRGRWANEKLFF.

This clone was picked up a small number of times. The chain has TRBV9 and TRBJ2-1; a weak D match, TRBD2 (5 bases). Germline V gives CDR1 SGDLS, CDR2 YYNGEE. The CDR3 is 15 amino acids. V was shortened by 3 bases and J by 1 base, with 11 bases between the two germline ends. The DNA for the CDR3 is TGTGCCAGCAGCGAGGGTGGAGGTTCCTACAATGAGCAGTTCTTC. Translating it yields CASSEGGGSYNEQFF.

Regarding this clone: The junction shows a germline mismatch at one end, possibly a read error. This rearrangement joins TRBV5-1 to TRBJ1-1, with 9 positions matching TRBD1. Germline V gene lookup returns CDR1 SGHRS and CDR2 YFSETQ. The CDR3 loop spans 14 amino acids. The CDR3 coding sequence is TGCGCCAGCAGTTTGGGACAGGGATTCACTGAAGCTTTCTTT. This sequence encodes CASSLGQGFTEAFF.

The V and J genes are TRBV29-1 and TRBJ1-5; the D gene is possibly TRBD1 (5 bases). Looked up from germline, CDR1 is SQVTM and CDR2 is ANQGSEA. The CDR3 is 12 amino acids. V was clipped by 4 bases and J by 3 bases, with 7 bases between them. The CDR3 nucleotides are TGCAGCGTTGCGGACAACAATCAGCCCCAGCATTTT. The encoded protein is CSVADNNQPQHF.

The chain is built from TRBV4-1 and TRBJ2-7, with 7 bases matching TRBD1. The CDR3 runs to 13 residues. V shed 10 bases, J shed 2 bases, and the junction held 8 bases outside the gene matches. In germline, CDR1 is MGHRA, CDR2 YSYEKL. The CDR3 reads CATSPDRTYEQYF. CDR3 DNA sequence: TGCGCCACCTCCCCGGACAGGACCTACGAGCAGTACTTC.

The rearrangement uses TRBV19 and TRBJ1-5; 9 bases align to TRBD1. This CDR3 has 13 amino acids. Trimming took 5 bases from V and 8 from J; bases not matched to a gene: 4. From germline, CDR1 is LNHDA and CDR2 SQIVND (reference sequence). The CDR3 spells CASSGDRDKPQHF. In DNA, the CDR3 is TGTGCCAGTAGTGGGGACAGGGACAAGCCCCAGCATTTT.

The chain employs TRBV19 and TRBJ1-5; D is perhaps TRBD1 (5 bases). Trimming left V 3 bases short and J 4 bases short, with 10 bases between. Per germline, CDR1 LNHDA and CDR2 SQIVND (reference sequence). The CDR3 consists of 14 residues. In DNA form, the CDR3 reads TGTGCCAGTAGTATTGACGACAGAAATCAGCCCCAGCATTTT. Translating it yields CASSIDDRNQPQHF. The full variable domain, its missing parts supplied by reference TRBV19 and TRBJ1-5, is DGGITQSPKYLFRKEGQNVTLSCEQNLNHDAMYWYRQDPGQGLRLIYYSQIVNDFQKGDIAEGYSVSREKKESFPLTVTSAQKNPTAFYLCASSIDDRNQPQHFGDGTRLSIL.

This CDR3 is CATSGQGGNQPQHF. In DNA, the CDR3 is TGTGCCACCTCGGGACAGGGAGGAAATCAGCCCCAGCATTTT. The genes are TRBV19 and TRBJ1-5; TRBD1 matches 9 bases. The trim removed 10 bases at V and 4 bases at J, leaving 8 bases unmatched. Germline lookup yields CDR1 LNHDA and CDR2 SQIVND (reference sequence). CDR3 length: 14 residues.

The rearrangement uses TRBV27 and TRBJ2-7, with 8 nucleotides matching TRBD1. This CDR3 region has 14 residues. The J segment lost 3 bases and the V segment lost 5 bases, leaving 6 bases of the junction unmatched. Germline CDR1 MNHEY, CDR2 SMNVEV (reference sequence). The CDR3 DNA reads TGTGCCAGCAGTCCGGACAGGGCGGGCTACGAGCAGTACTTC. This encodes CASSPDRAGYEQYF.

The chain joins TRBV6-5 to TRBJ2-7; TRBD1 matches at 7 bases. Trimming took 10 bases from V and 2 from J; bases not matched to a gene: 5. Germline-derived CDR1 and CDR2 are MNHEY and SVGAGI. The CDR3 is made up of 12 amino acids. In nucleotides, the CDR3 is TGTGCCACCGGGACAGTAACCTACGAGCAGTACTTC. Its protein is CATGTVTYEQYF.

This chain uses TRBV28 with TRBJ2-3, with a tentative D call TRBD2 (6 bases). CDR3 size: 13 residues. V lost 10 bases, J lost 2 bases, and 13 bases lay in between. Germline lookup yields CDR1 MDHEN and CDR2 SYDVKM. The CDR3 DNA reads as TGTGCCACCTTGGGACTTTTCACAGATACGCAGTATTTT. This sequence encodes CATLGLFTDTQYF.

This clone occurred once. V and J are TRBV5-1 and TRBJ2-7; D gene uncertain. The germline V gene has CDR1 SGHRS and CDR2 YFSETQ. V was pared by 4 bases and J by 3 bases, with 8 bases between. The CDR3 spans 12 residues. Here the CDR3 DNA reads TGCGCCAGCAGCGCCAGTTTCTACGAGCAGTACTTC. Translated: CASSASFYEQYF.

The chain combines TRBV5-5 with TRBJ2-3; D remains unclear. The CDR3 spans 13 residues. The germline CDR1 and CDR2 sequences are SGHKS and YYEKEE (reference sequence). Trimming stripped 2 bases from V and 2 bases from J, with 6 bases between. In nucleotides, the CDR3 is TGTGCCAGCAGCTTCTATATCACAGATACGCAGTATTTT. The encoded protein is CASSFYITDTQYF.

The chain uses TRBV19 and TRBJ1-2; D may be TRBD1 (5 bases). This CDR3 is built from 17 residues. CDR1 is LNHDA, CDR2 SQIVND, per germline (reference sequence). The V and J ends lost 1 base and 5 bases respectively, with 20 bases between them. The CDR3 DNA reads TGTGCCAGTAGTATAGGCCTGGGAAAGGGGCGCTTTTATGGCTACACCTTC. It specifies CASSIGLGKGRFYGYTF.